A selection of T cell receptor beta chains follows, all from one sample in a study of blood T cell repertoires in COVID-19. The assay was immunoSEQ multiplex PCR, and TCRdb's table has in-frame clones only and misses some. The sample includes hundreds of thousands of clones, 88% of them seen just once. Sequenced sample: PBMCs or T cells enriched from blood (not recorded which). The receptor source for this set is a woman aged 45-65 years who had recovered from COVID-19. The CDR3 runs from the conserved cysteine through the conserved F or W. Fields, in order: J gene, clone size, V gene, D gene, CDR3 length, CDR3 protein, CDR3 DNA. D genes are given only for firm matches. Size is omitted from some rows. Given values are once, few, many or a class for expanded clones.

>TRBJ1-2|.|TRBV7-2|.|16
CASSQDRRISDYGYTF
TGTGCCAGCAGCCAAGACAGGAGAATCTCCGATTATGGCTACACCTTC
>TRBJ2-3|.|TRBV4-2|TRBD2|17
CASSQDSAGVGTDTQYF
TGTGCCAGCAGCCAAGACTCAGCGGGAGTTGGCACAGATACGCAGTATTTT
>TRBJ1-5|.|TRBV7-2|TRBD1|15
CASSLWTGAPGPQHF
TGTGCCAGCAGCTTATGGACAGGGGCCCCTGGGCCCCAGCATTTT
>TRBJ1-5|.|TRBV18|.|14
CASSPASGNQPQHF
TGTGCCAGCTCACCGGCTAGTGGCAATCAGCCCCAGCATTTT
>TRBJ1-2|.|TRBV10-3|.|15
CAISDPGQTNYGYTF
TGTGCCATCAGTGATCCGGGACAAACTAACTATGGCTACACCTTC
>TRBJ2-1|.|TRBV7-2|TRBD2|16
CASSLVLAGLYNEQFF
TGTGCCAGCAGCTTAGTCTTAGCGGGCCTATACAATGAGCAGTTCTTC
>TRBJ2-2|.|TRBV6-2/TRBV6-3|TRBD2|20
CASSSMLPGLAGGNTGELFF
TGTGCCAGCAGCTCCATGCTGCCGGGACTAGCGGGGGGTAACACCGGGGAGCTGTTTTTT
>TRBJ2-3|.|TRBV5-1|TRBD1|15
CASSSGDRVTDTQYF
TGCGCCAGCAGCTCTGGGGACAGGGTGACAGATACGCAGTATTTT
>TRBJ1-3|.|TRBV7-2|.|16
CASSLGHSISGNTMYF
TGTGCCAGCAGCTTGGGGCACAGCATCTCTGGAAACACCATGTATTTT
>TRBJ1-4|.|TRBV28|.|16
CASSWGTSATNEKLFF
TGTGCCAGCAGTTGGGGGACAAGCGCAACTAATGAAAAACTGTTTTTT
>TRBJ1-4|.|TRBV5-1|.|15
CASRQGTSTNEKLFF
TGCGCCAGCAGACAGGGTACGTCAACTAATGAAAAACTGTTTTTT
>TRBJ1-1|.|TRBV28|.|12
CASKRLHAEAFF
TGTGCCAGCAAGAGATTGCATGCTGAAGCTTTCTTT
>TRBJ2-7|.|TRBV7-8|.|12
CASSPSPNEQYF
TGTGCCAGCAGCCCCTCACCTAACGAGCAGTACTTC
>TRBJ1-2|.|TRBV6-4|.|12
CASSDPNYGYTF
TGTGCCAGCAGTGACCCAAACTATGGCTACACCTTC
>TRBJ2-1|few|TRBV24-1|TRBD1|16
CATSDRTGRSYNEQFF
TGTGCCACCAGTGATCGGACAGGGCGCTCCTACAATGAGCAGTTCTTC
>TRBJ1-5|.|TRBV10-3|.|14
CAISGGGGNQPQHF
TGTGCCATCAGTGGCGGAGGAGGCAATCAGCCCCAGCATTTT
>TRBJ1-6|.|TRBV19|TRBD1|14
CASETGTGVTPLHF
TGTGCCAGTGAGACCGGGACAGGGGTTACACCCCTCCACTTT
>TRBJ1-4|.|TRBV4-3|TRBD1|16
CASSQLGTDPREKLFF
TGCGCCAGCAGCCAATTAGGGACAGATCCCCGCGAAAAACTGTTTTTT
>TRBJ1-5|.|TRBV6-4|TRBD1|19
CASSDPPNLRTGGNQPQHF
TGTGCCAGCAGTGACCCACCAAACCTAAGGACAGGGGGCAATCAGCCCCAGCATTTT
>TRBJ1-2|once|TRBV30|.|13
CAWSVQQYYGYTF
TGTGCCTGGAGTGTACAACAGTACTATGGCTACACCTTC
>TRBJ2-5|.|TRBV5-4|TRBD2|17
CASSLGGLAGDQETQYF
TGTGCCAGCAGCTTGGGGGGACTAGCGGGAGACCAAGAGACCCAGTACTTC
>TRBJ1-2|.|TRBV6-5|.|13
CASSPGRVGGYTF
TGTGCCAGCAGCCCAGGGCGTGTCGGTGGCTACACCTTC
>TRBJ2-2|.|TRBV19|.|13
CASSIQNTGELFF
TGTGCCAGTAGTATACAGAACACCGGGGAGCTGTTTTTT
>TRBJ2-1|.|TRBV24-1|.|15
CATSDFDRPNNEQFF
TGTGCCACCAGTGATTTTGACAGGCCTAACAATGAGCAGTTCTTC
>TRBJ1-2|.|TRBV28|TRBD1|13
CASRTNRGFGYTF
TGTGCCAGCAGAACGAACAGGGGCTTTGGCTACACCTTC
>TRBJ2-7|.|TRBV11-2|.|11
CASRRHYEQYF
TGTGCCAGCAGGCGCCACTACGAGCAGTACTTC
>TRBJ2-3|.|TRBV4-2|TRBD2|18
CASSQDGLELAGENTQYF
TGTGCCAGCAGCCAAGATGGCCTTGAGCTAGCGGGAGAAAATACGCAGTATTTT
>TRBJ2-1|.|TRBV2|TRBD1|13
CASRIDREGEQFF
TGTGCCAGCAGGATAGACAGGGAAGGTGAGCAGTTCTTC
>TRBJ2-2|.|TRBV6-5|.|13
CASSRTSTGELFF
TGTGCCAGCAGCCGCACAAGCACCGGGGAGCTGTTTTTT
>TRBJ2-4|.|TRBV20-1|TRBD2|16
CSASMGLAKAKNIQYF
TGCAGTGCTAGTATGGGACTAGCGAAAGCCAAAAACATTCAGTACTTC
>TRBJ1-5|.|TRBV4-1|TRBD1|15
CASSLRTGASQPQHF
TGCGCCAGCAGCTTAAGGACAGGGGCGAGTCAGCCCCAGCATTTT
>TRBJ2-5|.|TRBV3-1/TRBV3-2|.|13
CASSQYVRETQYF
TGTGCCAGCAGCCAATACGTCAGAGAGACCCAGTACTTC
>TRBJ2-1|.|TRBV19|TRBD2|14
CASRASGRANEQFF
TGTGCCAGTAGGGCTAGCGGGAGGGCCAATGAGCAGTTCTTC
>TRBJ2-1|.|TRBV4-1|TRBD2|16
CASSQPTSGRANEQFF
TGCGCCAGCAGCCAACCGACTAGCGGGAGGGCCAATGAGCAGTTCTTC
>TRBJ1-2|.|TRBV29-1|TRBD1|13
CSAYTGEGYGYTF
TGCAGCGCTTATACAGGGGAAGGCTATGGCTACACCTTC
>TRBJ1-2|.|TRBV7-9|TRBD1|14
CASSQRGTGFGYTF
TGTGCCAGCAGCCAGCGCGGGACAGGTTTTGGCTACACCTTC
>TRBJ1-4|once|TRBV5-6|.|15
CASSLRGRTNEKLFF
TGTGCCAGCAGCCTAAGAGGGAGAACTAATGAAAAACTGTTTTTT
>TRBJ1-6|.|TRBV5-1|TRBD1|14
CASSPGTGHSPLHF
TGCGCCAGCAGCCCCGGGACAGGGCATTCACCCCTCCACTTT
>TRBJ2-7|.|TRBV5-1|TRBD1|16
CASSLSTGTGGYEQYF
TGCGCCAGCAGCTTGAGCACTGGGACAGGGGGTTACGAGCAGTACTTC
>TRBJ2-2|few|TRBV3-1/TRBV3-2|.|16
CASSPRQLTNTGELFF
TGTGCCAGCAGCCCACGACAGCTTACCAACACCGGGGAGCTGTTTTTT
>TRBJ1-1|.|TRBV9|.|15
CASSIEPQENTEAFF
TGTGCCAGCAGCATCGAACCCCAGGAGAACACTGAAGCTTTCTTT
>TRBJ2-1|.|TRBV20-1|.|11
CSANRADEQFF
TGCAGTGCTAACAGGGCGGATGAGCAGTTCTTC
>TRBJ2-7|.|TRBV4-2|TRBD1|15
CASSPGTGYSYEQYF
TGTGCCAGCAGTCCCGGGACAGGTTACTCCTACGAGCAGTACTTC
>TRBJ1-5|.|TRBV19|.|16
CASSITFRPVNQPQHF
TGTGCCAGTAGTATAACCTTCAGGCCTGTTAATCAGCCCCAGCATTTT
>TRBJ2-2|.|TRBV27|TRBD2|18
CASRRTSGSHANTGELFF
TGTGCCAGCAGACGGACTAGCGGGAGCCACGCGAACACCGGGGAGCTGTTTTTT
>TRBJ2-1|.|TRBV7-9|.|14
CASSVTGDYNEQFF
TGTGCCAGCAGCGTCACCGGGGACTACAATGAGCAGTTCTTC
>TRBJ2-1|.|TRBV7-8|.|13
CASSLGQSNEQFF
TGTGCCAGCAGCTTAGGACAAAGTAATGAGCAGTTCTTC
>TRBJ1-6|.|TRBV7-9|.|14
CASSLGQSNSPLHF
TGTGCCAGCAGCTTAGGGCAGTCTAATTCACCCCTCCACTTT
>TRBJ2-5|.|TRBV24-1|.|13
CATSDQGSRTQYF
TGTGCCACCAGTGATCAAGGGAGTCGGACCCAGTACTTC
>TRBJ2-1|.|TRBV24-1|TRBD2|18
CATSDLPRLAGVRNEQFF
TGTGCCACCAGTGATTTGCCGCGCCTAGCGGGAGTTCGCAATGAGCAGTTCTTC
>TRBJ2-7|.|TRBV6-5|TRBD1|15
CASSYDRDSSYEQYF
TGTGCCAGCAGTTACGACAGGGACAGCTCCTACGAGCAGTACTTC
>TRBJ1-1|few|TRBV25-1|.|15
CASSPIQGLETEAFF
TGTGCCAGCAGTCCGATCCAGGGACTCGAAACTGAAGCTTTCTTT
>TRBJ1-4|.|TRBV19|.|15
CASKHRDLDNEKLFF
TGTGCCAGTAAACACCGGGACTTGGATAATGAAAAACTGTTTTTT
>TRBJ1-1|.|TRBV18|TRBD1|14
CASSPRQGDLEAFF
TGTGCCAGCTCACCACGACAGGGTGATCTTGAAGCTTTCTTT
>TRBJ2-1|once|TRBV16|TRBD2|17
CASTSGTRAISYNEQFF
TGTGCCAGCACCTCCGGGACTAGGGCTATCTCCTACAATGAGCAGTTCTTC